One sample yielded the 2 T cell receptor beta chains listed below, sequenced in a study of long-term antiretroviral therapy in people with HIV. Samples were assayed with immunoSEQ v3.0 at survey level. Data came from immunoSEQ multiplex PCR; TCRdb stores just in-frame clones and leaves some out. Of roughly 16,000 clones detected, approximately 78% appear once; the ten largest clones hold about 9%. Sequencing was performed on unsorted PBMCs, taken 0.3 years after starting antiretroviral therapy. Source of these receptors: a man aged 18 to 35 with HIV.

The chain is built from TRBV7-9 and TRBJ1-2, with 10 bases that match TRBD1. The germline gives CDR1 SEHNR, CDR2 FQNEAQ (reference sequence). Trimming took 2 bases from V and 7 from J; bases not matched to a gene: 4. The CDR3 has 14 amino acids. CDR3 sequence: CASSLSRDRGGYTF. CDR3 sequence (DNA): TGTGCCAGCAGCTTATCCCGGGACAGGGGTGGCTACACCTTC.

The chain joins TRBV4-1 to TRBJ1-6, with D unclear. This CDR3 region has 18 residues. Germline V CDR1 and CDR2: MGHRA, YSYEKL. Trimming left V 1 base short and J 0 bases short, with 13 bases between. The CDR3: CASSQGTATSSYNSPLHF. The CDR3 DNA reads TGCGCCAGCAGCCAAGGTACGGCAACGAGCTCCTATAATTCACCCCTCCACTTT.